The next 27 T cell receptor beta chains were all read from a single sample in a study of cytomegalovirus exposure and HLA in healthy donors. Using immunoSEQ multiplex PCR, the repertoire was profiled, and TCRdb retains in-frame clones only, with some absent. The sample lists over 90,000 clones; over 85% were seen once. What was sequenced was PBMCs. The origin of the receptors is a young woman in good health and CMV-seronegative.

The rearrangement links TRBV2 to TRBJ1-2; D is unresolved. This CDR3 region has 13 residues. CDR1 is SNHLY, CDR2 FYNNEI, per germline. V was clipped by 7 bases and J by 4 bases, with 13 bases between them. The CDR3 here is CASNSEGGYGYTF. DNA for the CDR3: TGTGCCAGCAACTCCGAGGGAGGCTATGGCTACACCTTC.

V usage is TRBV5-1 and J usage is TRBJ2-7; the match to TRBD2 covers 10 bases. V gave up 7 bases and J gave up 1 base; unmatched junction bases: 11. Germline V CDR1 and CDR2: SGHRS, YFSETQ. The CDR3 covers 16 residues. DNA for the CDR3: TGCGCCAGCGCTCTAGCTAGCGGGAGCGGTTCCTACGAGCAGTACTTC. Translated, it gives CASALASGSGSYEQYF.

V and J are TRBV7-9 and TRBJ2-2, with D maybe TRBD1 (5 bases). The V and J ends lost 5 bases and 5 bases respectively, with 15 bases between them. CDR3 length: 15 residues. The V gene's germline CDR1 is SEHNR and CDR2 FQNEAQ (reference sequence). In DNA, the CDR3 is TGTGCCAGCAGCACCACAAAGGGGTTTACCGGGGAGCTGTTTTTT. Translation: CASSTTKGFTGELFF.

This clone appeared once. The J gene is TRBJ1-1, the V gene TRBV18, with 7 bases fitting TRBD1. The V gene's germline CDR1 is KGHSH and CDR2 LQKENI. The CDR3 totals 14 residues. Trimming at V came to 6 bases and at J to 3 bases, leaving 7 bases not matched to a gene. CDR3 sequence: CASSLWTGDTEAFF. The CDR3 DNA sequence: TGTGCCAGCTCCCTATGGACAGGTGACACTGAAGCTTTCTTT.

The chain recombines TRBV29-1 with TRBJ1-2; a weak D match, TRBD1 (6 bases). Germline CDR1 and CDR2: SQVTM and ANQGSEA. Trimming took off 0 bases at V and 2 bases at J, with 10 bases between the two ends. The CDR3 loop spans 14 amino acids. CDR3 in DNA: TGCAGCGTTGAAGATTTACAGGGAAACTATGGCTACACCTTC. Protein product: CSVEDLQGNYGYTF.

The chain has TRBV6-5 and TRBJ2-3; maybe TRBD1 (5 bases). In germline, CDR1 is MNHEY, CDR2 SVGAGI. The ends were cut back, 6 bases at V and 0 bases at J, with 13 bases in the middle. The CDR3 consists of 15 residues. CDR3 DNA: TGTGCCAGCAGGAGAGAAGGGGCTAGCACAGATACGCAGTATTTT. Translating gives CASRREGASTDTQYF.

The V call is TRBV6-1, the J call TRBJ1-5; D remains ambiguous. CDR1 is MNHNS and CDR2 is SASEGT in the germline V gene. The CDR3 length is 13 residues. With 6 bases removed from V and 7 bases from J, the gap between germline ends came to 13 bases. CDR3 sequence (DNA): TGTGCCAGCAGGGAGGGAGGGCGGCAGCCCCAGCATTTT. Its protein is CASREGGRQPQHF.

The rearrangement uses TRBV6-1 and TRBJ2-3; the match to TRBD2 covers 8 bases. Per the germline V gene, CDR1 is MNHNS and CDR2 is SASEGT. CDR3 length: 15 residues. V trimming: 1 base; J trimming: 0 bases; junction bases outside the gene matches: 0. In DNA, the CDR3 is TGTGCCAGCAGTGAAGAGCGGGGGAGCACAGATACGCAGTATTTT. The encoded protein is CASSEERGSTDTQYF.

The gene calls are TRBV6-1 and TRBJ2-7; D remains unclear. V was shortened by 4 bases and J by 1 base, with 11 bases between the two germline ends. From germline, CDR1 is MNHNS and CDR2 SASEGT. The CDR3 length is 14 residues. In nucleotides, the CDR3 is TGTGCCAGCAGTGCAAGGAGTGGATCCTACGAGCAGTACTTC. It encodes CASSARSGSYEQYF.

V is TRBV2 and J is TRBJ1-6; D gene uncertain. V was shortened by 8 bases and J by 13 bases, with 12 bases between the two germline ends. The CDR3 totals 11 residues. CDR1 and CDR2 from the germline V gene are SNHLY and FYNNEI. CDR3 residues: CASSHEGPLHF. CDR3 nucleotide sequence: TGTGCCAGCTCGCACGAGGGCCCCCTCCACTTT.

The table lists this clone with a count of one. The chain has TRBV9 and TRBJ2-1; possibly TRBD2 for D (5 bases). Deletions cut 2 bases from V and 0 bases from J, with 6 bases between. This CDR3 contains 14 residues. CDR1 SGDLS and CDR2 YYNGEE come from the germline V gene. The CDR3 loop reads CASSVGSSYNEQFF. Here the CDR3 DNA reads TGTGCCAGCAGCGTTGGGAGCTCCTACAATGAGCAGTTCTTC.

V and J are TRBV4-3 and TRBJ1-1; possibly TRBD1 for D (5 bases). The CDR3 has 15 amino acids. V lost 1 base, J lost 5 bases, and 14 bases lay in between. Germline loops: CDR1 LGHNA, CDR2 YSLEER. CDR3 nucleotides: TGCGCCAGCAGCCAAGGGCGGGGGGGGTGGACTGAAGCTTTCTTT. The encoded protein is CASSQGRGGWTEAFF.

The V gene is TRBV6-1, the J gene TRBJ2-7; TRBD1 matches at 9 bases. This CDR3 is built from 15 residues. From germline, CDR1 is MNHNS and CDR2 SASEGT. Trimming cost V 6 bases and J 5 bases; bases outside gene matches: 11. CDR3 coding DNA: TGTGCCAGCAGGGCTACCGGGACAGGGTATCACGAGCAGTACTTC. Residues: CASRATGTGYHEQYF.

The chain links TRBV7-2 to TRBJ2-5; 9 bases line up with TRBD2. V was pared by 3 bases and J by 5 bases, with 7 bases of the junction left unmatched. This CDR3 has 15 residues. Germline assignment: CDR1 SGHTA and CDR2 FQGNSA. This CDR3 reads CASSLAGGVQETQYF. The CDR3 bases are TGTGCCAGCAGCTTGGCGGGGGGGGTACAGGAGACCCAGTACTTC.

The V and J genes are TRBV29-1 and TRBJ1-3; no reliable D call. Trimming left V 3 bases short and J 2 bases short, with 14 bases between. The CDR3 loop spans 15 amino acids. The germline V gene encodes CDR1 SQVTM and CDR2 ANQGSEA. CDR3 nucleotides: TGCAGCGTTGAGTCAGGCGGAGGGCCTGGAAACACCATATATTTT. It is translated as CSVESGGGPGNTIYF.

The CDR3 DNA is TGTGCCAGCAGCCAACCGGCGGTCTACAATGAGCAGTTCTTC. This sequence encodes CASSQPAVYNEQFF. The chain links TRBV21-1 to TRBJ2-1; TRBD2 is the table's D call and was not checked against the DNA. TRBV21-1 is described as a pseudogene. The CDR3 loop spans 14 amino acids.

This clone appeared a few times. The rearrangement links TRBV19 to TRBJ1-6; no reliable D call. The V gene lost 0 bases and the J gene lost 0 bases, with 6 bases spanning the gap. Per germline, CDR1 LNHDA and CDR2 SQIVND (reference sequence). The CDR3 has 16 amino acids. CDR3 sequence: CASSIEGSSYNSPLHF. The CDR3 nucleotides are TGTGCCAGTAGTATAGAAGGGAGCTCCTATAATTCACCCCTCCACTTT.

This clone came up once. CDR3 nucleotides: TGTGCCAGCAGCAAACTCGGCGGGGCAACCTCAGATACGCAGTATTTT. The encoded protein is CASSKLGGATSDTQYF. V is TRBV7-3 and J is TRBJ2-3, with a tentative D call TRBD2 (6 bases). The V end was cut by 5 bases, the J end by 4 bases, with 19 bases between. The CDR3 is made up of 16 amino acids. Looked up from germline, CDR1 is SGHTA and CDR2 is FQGTGA.

The chain has TRBV19 and TRBJ1-1; 7 bases agree with TRBD1. The CDR3 is made up of 18 amino acids. The V segment lost 6 bases and the J segment 0 bases; nucleotides outside the gene matches: 16. Looked up from germline, CDR1 is LNHDA and CDR2 is SQIVND (reference sequence). The CDR3 nucleotides are TGTGCCAGTAGCTTCCAGACAGGGAACTTACTAATGAACACTGAAGCTTTCTTT. Its protein product is CASSFQTGNLLMNTEAFF.

Here the CDR3 DNA reads TGTGCCAGCACTCTTTTTGGGGGTCGGGTAGCGGGATACTACGAGCAGTACTTC. This gives the protein CASTLFGGRVAGYYEQYF. This chain joins TRBV27 and TRBJ2-7, with 8 bases that match TRBD2. The J segment lost 3 bases and the V segment lost 7 bases, leaving 20 bases of the junction unmatched. This CDR3 has 18 amino acids. The germline CDR1 and CDR2 sequences are MNHEY and SMNVEV (reference sequence).

This clone showed up just a few times. The rearrangement uses TRBV10-3 and TRBJ2-7; 8 bases agree with TRBD2. V lost 8 bases, J lost 2 bases, and 5 bases stayed unmatched. The CDR3 is 13 residues long. Germline V gene lookup returns CDR1 ENHRY and CDR2 SYGVKD. CDR3 nucleotides: TGTGCCATCTCTAGCGGGCCAACCTACGAGCAGTACTTC. Translation gives CAISSGPTYEQYF.

The V call is TRBV9, the J call TRBJ2-3, with 8 nucleotides matching TRBD1. This CDR3 is 17 amino acids long. Trimming removed 0 bases from V and 6 bases from J; junction bases left unmatched: 12. Germline V CDR1 and CDR2: SGDLS, YYNGEE. The CDR3 coding sequence is TGTGCCAGCAGCGTAGAAGGTAGCAGGGGGCCTAAGGATACGCAGTATTTT. It specifies CASSVEGSRGPKDTQYF.

The gene calls are TRBV7-8 and TRBJ2-7; D remains ambiguous. The V gene lost 4 bases and the J gene lost 4 bases, with 8 bases spanning the gap. Per germline, CDR1 SGHVS and CDR2 FQNEAQ. The CDR3 runs 12 residues. The CDR3 is CASSSRLYEQYF. Written as DNA, the CDR3 is TGTGCCAGCAGCTCCCGGTTATACGAGCAGTACTTC.

The chain employs TRBV6-1 and TRBJ1-1; 9 bases agree with TRBD1. V was clipped by 1 base and J by 3 bases; unmatched bases: 6. The CDR3 loop spans 16 amino acids. Per germline, CDR1 MNHNS and CDR2 SASEGT. CDR3 in amino acids: CASSEGSGQGYTEAFF. DNA for the CDR3: TGTGCCAGCAGTGAAGGTTCGGGACAGGGCTACACTGAAGCTTTCTTT.

The gene calls are TRBV7-3 and TRBJ2-2; 7 bases match TRBD2. The CDR3 has 15 amino acids. After removal of 1 base from V and 4 bases from J, the junction contained 3 bases not matched to a gene. The germline V gene encodes CDR1 SGHTA and CDR2 FQGTGA. CDR3 sequence: CASSLSGGSTGELFF. CDR3 coding DNA: TGTGCCAGCAGCTTAAGCGGGGGAAGCACCGGGGAGCTGTTTTTT.

CDR3 protein: CASTSGGGPEQFF. In nucleotides, the CDR3 is TGCGCCAGCACCTCGGGGGGGGGACCTGAGCAGTTCTTC. This chain uses TRBV5-1 with TRBJ2-1; 8 bases agree with TRBD2. CDR1 SGHRS and CDR2 YFSETQ come from the germline V gene. V lost 6 bases and J lost 9; bases outside the gene matches: 8. The CDR3 loop spans 13 amino acids.

The sample holds one count of this clone. The chain couples TRBV6-5 to TRBJ2-7; 9 nucleotides align to TRBD2. V lost 3 bases, J lost 0 bases, and 3 bases stayed unmatched. This CDR3 is 15 amino acids long. CDR1 and CDR2 from the germline V gene are MNHEY and SVGAGI. The CDR3 nucleotides are TGTGCCAGCAGTTATCAGCGGGGGGCCTCCTACGAGCAGTACTTC. It specifies CASSYQRGASYEQYF.